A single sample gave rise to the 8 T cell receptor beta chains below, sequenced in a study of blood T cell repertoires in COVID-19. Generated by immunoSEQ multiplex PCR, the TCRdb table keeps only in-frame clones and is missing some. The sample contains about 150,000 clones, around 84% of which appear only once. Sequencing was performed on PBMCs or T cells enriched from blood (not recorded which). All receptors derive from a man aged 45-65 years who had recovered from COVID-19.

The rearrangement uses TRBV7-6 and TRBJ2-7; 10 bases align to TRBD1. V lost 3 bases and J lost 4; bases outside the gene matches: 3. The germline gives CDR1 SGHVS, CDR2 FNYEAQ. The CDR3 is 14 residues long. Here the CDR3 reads CASSLGQGIYEQYF. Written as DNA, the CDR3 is TGTGCCAGCAGCTTGGGACAGGGGATATACGAGCAGTACTTC. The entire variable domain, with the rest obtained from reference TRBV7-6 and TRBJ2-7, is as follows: GAGVSQSPRYKVTKRGQDVALRCDPISGHVSLYWYRQALGQGPEFLTYFNYEAQQDKSGLPNDRFSAERPEGSISTLTIQRTEQRDSAMYRCASSLGQGIYEQYFGPGTRLTVT.

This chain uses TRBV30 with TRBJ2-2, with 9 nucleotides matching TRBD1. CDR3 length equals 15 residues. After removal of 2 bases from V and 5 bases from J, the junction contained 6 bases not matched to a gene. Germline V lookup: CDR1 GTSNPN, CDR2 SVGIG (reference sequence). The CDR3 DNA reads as TGTGCCTGGAGTCTTGGACAGGGGCAAACCGGGGAGCTGTTTTTT. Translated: CAWSLGQGQTGELFF. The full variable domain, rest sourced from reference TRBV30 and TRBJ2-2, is SQTIHQWPATLVQPVGSPLSLECTVEGTSNPNLYWYRQAAGRGLQLLFYSVGIGQISSEVPQNLSASRPQDRQFILSSKKLLLSDSGFYLCAWSLGQGQTGELFFGEGSRLTVL.

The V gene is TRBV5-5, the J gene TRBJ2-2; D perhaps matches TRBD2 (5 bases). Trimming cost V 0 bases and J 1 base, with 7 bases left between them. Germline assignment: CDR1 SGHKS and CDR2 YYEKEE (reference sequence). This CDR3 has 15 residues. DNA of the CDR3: TGTGCCAGCAGCTTGGTTGGACTGAACACCGGGGAGCTGTTTTTT. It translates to CASSLVGLNTGELFF. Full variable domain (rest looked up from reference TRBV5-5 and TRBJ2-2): DAGVTQSPTHLIKTRGQQVTLRCSPISGHKSVSWYQQVLGQGPQFIFQYYEKEERGRGNFPDRFSARQFPNYSSELNVNALLLGDSALYLCASSLVGLNTGELFFGEGSRLTVL.

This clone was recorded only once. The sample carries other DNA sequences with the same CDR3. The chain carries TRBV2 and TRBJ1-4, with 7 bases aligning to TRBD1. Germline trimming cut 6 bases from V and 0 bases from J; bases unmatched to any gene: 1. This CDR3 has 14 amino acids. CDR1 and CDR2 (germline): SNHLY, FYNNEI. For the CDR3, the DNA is TGTGCCAGCAGGGGGACAGCAACTAATGAAAAACTGTTTTTT. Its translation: CASRGTATNEKLFF.

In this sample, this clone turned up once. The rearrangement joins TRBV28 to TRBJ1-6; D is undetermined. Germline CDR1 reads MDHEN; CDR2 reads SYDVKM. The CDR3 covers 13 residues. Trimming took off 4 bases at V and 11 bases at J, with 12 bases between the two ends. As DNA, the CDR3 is TGTGCCAGCAGTTCCCGGGAGAAGGCACCCCTCCACTTT. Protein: CASSSREKAPLHF.

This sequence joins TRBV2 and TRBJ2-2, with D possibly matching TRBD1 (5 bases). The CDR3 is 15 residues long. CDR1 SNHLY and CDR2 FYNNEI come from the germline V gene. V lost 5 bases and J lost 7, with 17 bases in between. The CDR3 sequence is CASSYPLGHGGELFF. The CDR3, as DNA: TGTGCCAGCAGTTACCCCTTGGGGCATGGCGGGGAGCTGTTTTTT.

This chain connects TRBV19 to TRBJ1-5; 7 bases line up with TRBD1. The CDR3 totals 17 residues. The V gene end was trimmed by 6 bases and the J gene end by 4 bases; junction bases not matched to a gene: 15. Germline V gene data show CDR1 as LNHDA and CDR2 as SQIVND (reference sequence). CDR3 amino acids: CASRTQITDRKNQPQHF. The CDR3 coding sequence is TGTGCCAGTAGAACCCAAATAACGGACAGGAAGAATCAGCCCCAGCATTTT.

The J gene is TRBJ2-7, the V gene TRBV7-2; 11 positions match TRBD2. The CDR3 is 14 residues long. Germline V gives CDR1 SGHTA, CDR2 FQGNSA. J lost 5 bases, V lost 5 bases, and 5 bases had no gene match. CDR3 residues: CASSISGGVHEQYF. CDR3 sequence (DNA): TGTGCCAGCAGCATTAGCGGGGGGGTTCACGAGCAGTACTTC. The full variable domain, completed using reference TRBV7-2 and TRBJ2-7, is GAGVSQSPSNKVTEKGKDVELRCDPISGHTALYWYRQSLGQGLEFLIYFQGNSAPDKSGLPSDRFSAERTGGSVSTLTIQRTQQEDSAVYLCASSISGGVHEQYFGPGTRLTVT.